This T cell receptor beta chain was identified in a study of T cells expressing NK-cell markers. CDR3 length: 16 residues. The germline gives CDR1 MGHRA, CDR2 YSYEKL. To note about this clonotype: Antigen specificity is unknown.

General study results and limits: Among CD8+ T cells from about six donors, dominant NKG2C+ clonotypes accounted for roughly 1.0-8%.

TCRdb re-analyzed the 5' RACE reads; it lists each CDR3 protein once, without DNA. The table gives 550,000 or so distinct CDR3 sequences; the top ten clones make up 3% to 4.5% of it. V is TRBV4-1 and J is TRBJ1-4; TCRdb's D call, TRBD1, is unchecked because there is no DNA. The source material was blood T cells: a sorted CD56 or NKG2C T cell subset, CD4+ or CD8+ T cells, or bulk PBMC T cells (not recorded which). The receptor was derived from a young man in good health. The CDR3 reads CASSQDLGQGAGKLFF.